Each of the 20 T cell receptor beta chains below was sequenced from the same sample in a study of T-cell memory formation after mild COVID-19. TCRdb re-called the 5' RACE reads through MiXCR, storing one row per CDR3 protein. This table holds 25,000 or so distinct CDR3 sequences, approximately 7.4% found once. The sample comprised PBMCs or a T cell subset sorted from them (not recorded which). These receptors all come from an adult woman who had mild COVID-19 (a few samples of this study predate the infection). Cell type and time point are not known.

This clonotype was recorded at least ten times. The rearrangement links TRBV7-2 to TRBJ2-3; D not resolved. Germline V lookup: CDR1 SGHTA, CDR2 FQGNSA. Trimming left V 1 base short and J 5 bases short, with 10 bases between. The CDR3 consists of 14 residues. CDR3 in amino acids: CASSLESRIDTQYF. The CDR3 bases are TGTGCCAGCAGCTTAGAGTCTAGGATAGATACGCAGTATTTT.

This clonotype was seen repeatedly, ten times or more. One junction end does not reproduce the germline sequence, and a read error may be involved. This chain links TRBV6-5 with TRBJ1-1, with D unclear. The length of the CDR3 is 13 residues. Germline V gene lookup returns CDR1 MNHEY and CDR2 SVGAGI. CDR3 region: CASSYGRNAEAFF. CDR3 DNA: TGTGCCAGCAGTTACGGCAGGAACGCTGAAGCTTTCTTT.

The table lists this clonotype with many counts. The chain joins TRBV3-1 to TRBJ2-1; weak D call: TRBD2 (7 bases). Looked up from germline, CDR1 is LGHDT and CDR2 is YNNKEL (reference sequence). There are 15 residues in the CDR3. The V end lost 2 bases, the J end lost 6 bases, and 14 bases lay between the germline ends. CDR3: CASSQWRGPGNEQFF. The CDR3 nucleotides are TGTGCCAGCAGCCAATGGCGGGGGCCTGGCAATGAGCAGTTCTTC.

This clonotype was counted ten times or more. The J gene is TRBJ2-6, the V gene TRBV5-1; D gene ambiguous. Per germline, CDR1 SGHRS and CDR2 YFSETQ. The V end was cut by 1 base, the J end by 0 bases, with 8 bases between. There are 16 residues in the CDR3. CDR3 region: CASSLSVVSGANVLTF. In DNA form, the CDR3 reads TGCGCCAGCAGCTTGTCCGTGGTCTCTGGGGCCAACGTCCTGACTTTC.

As concerns this clonotype: A much larger clonotype is one base distant, so this may be a read error. This rearrangement joins TRBV20-1 to TRBJ1-1; TRBD1 is a possible D gene (6 bases). Germline-derived CDR1 and CDR2 are DFQATT and SNEGSKA (reference sequence). The length of the CDR3 is 15 residues. For the CDR3, the DNA is TGCAGTGCACTCAGGGGCAGGATCATGAACACTGAATCTTTCTTT. This gives the protein CSALRGRIMNTESFF.

The V gene is TRBV4-1, the J gene TRBJ2-5, with D possibly being TRBD1 (6 bases). Trimming shortened V by 3 bases and J by 9 bases, and 23 bases separated the two germline ends. Germline assignment: CDR1 MGHRA and CDR2 YSYEKL. This CDR3 spans 16 amino acids. CDR3 in amino acids: CASSHQGKDGAGAQYF. The CDR3 region has the DNA TGCGCCAGCAGCCACCAAGGGAAGGACGGCGCAGGGGCCCAGTACTTC.

The sample holds many counts of this clonotype. V and J are TRBV6-2 or TRBV6-3 and TRBJ2-1; 7 bases fit TRBD1. Germline V gene lookup returns CDR1 MNHEY and CDR2 SVGEGT. The CDR3 consists of 16 residues. V was pared by 6 bases and J by 0 bases, with 8 bases of the junction left unmatched. This CDR3 is CASRNPQGSSYNEQFF. CDR3 bases: TGTGCCAGCAGAAACCCACAGGGGAGCTCCTACAATGAGCAGTTCTTC.

Many counts were recorded for this clonotype. The chain uses TRBV27 and TRBJ1-2, with TRBD1 as a possible D gene (6 bases). In germline, CDR1 is MNHEY, CDR2 SMNVEV (reference sequence). There are 16 residues in the CDR3. Trimming removed 3 bases at V and 5 bases at J, with 19 bases between. CDR3 sequence reads: CASSFLPGGAGYGYTF. DNA for the CDR3: TGTGCCAGCAGTTTTCTCCCCGGGGGCGCCGGGTATGGCTACACCTTC.

This clonotype was counted many times. V gene TRBV2 combines with J gene TRBJ1-2; unclear D gene. Germline-derived CDR1 and CDR2 are SNHLY and FYNNEI. V was cut by 4 bases and J by 1 base, with 10 bases left in between. This CDR3 is 14 amino acids long. The CDR3 reads CASSVTVVNYGYTF. CDR3 DNA sequence: TGTGCCAGCAGTGTTACAGTCGTTAACTATGGCTACACCTTC.

This clonotype is labeled medium-sized (0.01 to 0.1%). V and J are TRBV9 and TRBJ2-2; D call uncertain. V lost 0 bases, J lost 1 base, and 4 bases lay in between. Per germline, CDR1 SGDLS and CDR2 YYNGEE. The length of the CDR3 is 14 residues. The CDR3 protein is CASSVARNTGELFF. CDR3 bases: TGTGCCAGCAGCGTAGCCAGGAACACCGGGGAGCTGTTTTTT.

Many counts were recorded for this clonotype. The chain couples TRBV6-6 to TRBJ1-5; TRBD1 agrees at 9 bases. Germline CDR1 MNHNY, CDR2 SVGAGI (reference sequence). The CDR3 is 19 residues long. Germline trimming cut 4 bases from V and 1 base from J; bases unmatched to any gene: 14. The CDR3 loop is CASSLPTRDRVGSNQPQHF. CDR3 sequence (DNA): TGTGCCAGCAGTTTACCGACCCGGGACAGGGTAGGGAGCAATCAGCCCCAGCATTTT.

This clonotype was seen at least ten times. This chain uses TRBV6-2 or TRBV6-3 with TRBJ1-2; perhaps TRBD1 as D (6 bases). Germline loops: CDR1 MNHEY, CDR2 SVGEGT. The CDR3 extends over 14 amino acids. Trimming removed 7 bases from V and 4 bases from J, with 16 bases in between. DNA for the CDR3: TGTGCCAGCAACTTACAGGGACGGTCCTATGGCTACACCTTC. Its protein is CASNLQGRSYGYTF.

This clonotype was counted at least ten times. The chain joins TRBV12-3 or TRBV12-4 to TRBJ2-1, with D possibly TRBD2 on 6 matching bases. Trimming pared 5 bases from V and 5 bases from J, leaving 16 bases between. The length of the CDR3 is 15 residues. CDR3 sequence (DNA): TGTGCCAGCAGTCCTGGACTACAATTTAACAATGAGCAGTTCTTC. Encoded protein: CASSPGLQFNNEQFF.

This clonotype was seen ten or more times. The V gene is TRBV20-1, the J gene TRBJ2-7, with 10 positions matching TRBD2. After removal of 5 bases from V and 5 bases from J, the junction contained 6 bases not matched to a gene. The CDR3 length is 13 residues. CDR1 DFQATT and CDR2 SNEGSKA come from the germline V gene (reference sequence). Here the CDR3 DNA reads TGCAGTGCTCGGACTAGCGGAGGAAACGAGCAGTACTTC. Protein product: CSARTSGGNEQYF.

This clonotype came up many times. The DNA of the CDR3 is TGTGCCAGCAGCTCCGGACAGCTGGTTAGCACAGATACGCAGTATTTT. This encodes CASSSGQLVSTDTQYF. This chain joins TRBV28 and TRBJ2-3; tentatively, D is TRBD1 (6 bases). CDR3 size: 16 residues. Germline CDR1 and CDR2: MDHEN and SYDVKM. Trimming shortened V by 6 bases and J by 0 bases, and 16 bases separated the two germline ends.

This clonotype occurred many times. The V and J genes are TRBV20-1 and TRBJ1-4; tentative D call: TRBD1 (5 bases). The V gene lost 4 bases and the J gene lost 3 bases, with 15 bases spanning the gap. This CDR3 is built from 15 residues. Germline lookup yields CDR1 DFQATT and CDR2 SNEGSKA (reference sequence). The chain's CDR3 is CSATGNGRANEKLFF. CDR3 DNA: TGCAGTGCTACAGGGAATGGAAGGGCTAATGAAAAACTGTTTTTT.

This clonotype was seen many times. The chain carries TRBV7-8 and TRBJ2-1, with D unresolved. The V and J ends lost 5 bases and 9 bases respectively, with 11 bases between them. The CDR3 length is 12 residues. From germline, CDR1 is SGHVS and CDR2 FQNEAQ. The CDR3 is CASSPDSGEQFF. CDR3 DNA: TGTGCCAGCAGCCCTGACTCCGGTGAGCAGTTCTTC.

This clonotype was observed at least ten times. The chain recombines TRBV29-1 with TRBJ2-3; TRBD2 agrees at 8 bases. Trimming cost V 3 bases and J 3 bases; bases outside gene matches: 5. Germline V gene data show CDR1 as SQVTM and CDR2 as ANQGSEA. The CDR3 extends over 14 amino acids. Written as DNA, the CDR3 is TGCAGCGTTGACGAGCGGGAGAGTACAGATACGCAGTATTTT. Translating it yields CSVDERESTDTQYF.

This clonotype has at least ten counts. This rearrangement joins TRBV20-1 to TRBJ2-7; D not resolved. V gave up 0 bases and J gave up 3 bases, with 15 bases separating them. The CDR3 spans 15 residues. Looked up from germline, CDR1 is DFQATT and CDR2 is SNEGSKA (reference sequence). DNA of the CDR3: TGCAGTGCTAGAGATCACAGCACTGGGAACTACGAGCAGTACTTC. It specifies CSARDHSTGNYEQYF.

This clonotype has only a few counts. This rearrangement joins TRBV30 to TRBJ1-2, with D maybe TRBD1 (5 bases). CDR3 length: 15 amino acids. Trimming shortened V by 4 bases and J by 7 bases, and 22 bases separated the two germline ends. Germline loops: CDR1 GTSNPN, CDR2 SVGIG (reference sequence). This chain's CDR3 is CAWNRKGGALIGYTF. The CDR3 nucleotides are TGTGCCTGGAACCGTAAGGGAGGGGCATTGATTGGCTACACCTTC.